This is a list of T cell receptor beta chains from one sample in a study of shared clonotypes between healthy human individuals. Assay: immunoSEQ multiplex PCR; the TCRdb copy retains only in-frame clones and omits some. The sample yields millions of clones, more than 85% seen once. Sequenced: naive CD4+ T cells from PBMCs. Every receptor here comes from a man aged 18 to 30 in good health. Some clones in this sample may be carry-over from other donors' samples. CDR3s include the opening cysteine and the closing phenylalanine or tryptophan. The D gene is left open where the match is weak. Only part of the rows carry a size: once, few, many, or a class if the clone is expanded.

clone_size j_call d_call v_call cdr3_length cdr3_nt cdr3_aa
NA TRBJ2-3 NA TRBV13 13 TGTGCCAGCAGCTCCGTCGGGTTAGATACGCAGTATTTT CASSSVGLDTQYF
once TRBJ2-3 NA TRBV6-5 15 TGTGCCAGCAGTTACTCTCCAGGGAACACAGATACGCAGTATTTT CASSYSPGNTDTQYF
NA TRBJ1-4 NA TRBV5-1 16 TGCGCCAGCAGCCTTCACAGGACCGCAACTAATGAAAAACTGTTTTTT CASSLHRTATNEKLFF
NA TRBJ1-1 NA TRBV28 12 TGTGCCAGCAGTCCGGGACACTATGAAGCTTTCTTT CASSPGHYEAFF
few TRBJ1-4 TRBD1 TRBV29-1 13 TGCAGCGTCCGACAGGGGAGTGGCGAAAAACTGTTTTTT CSVRQGSGEKLFF
NA TRBJ1-6 NA TRBV30 12 TGTGCCTGGAGTGTACAGGGCGCCTTCCGCCACTTT CAWSVQGAFRHF
NA TRBJ2-7 NA TRBV6-4 14 TGTGCCAGCAGTCCGGACCGGTACTCCTACGAGCAGTACTTC CASSPDRYSYEQYF
NA TRBJ1-5 NA TRBV19 14 TGTGCCAGTAGTATAGGGCAGAGGAATCAGCCCCAGCATTTT CASSIGQRNQPQHF
NA TRBJ2-6 NA TRBV7-6 17 TGTGCCAGCAGCTTAGGGGGAGGGGGCTCTGGGGCCAACGTCCTGACTTTC CASSLGGGGSGANVLTF
once TRBJ2-3 TRBD2 TRBV7-2 15 TGTGCCAGCAGCAAAACTAGCGGGACGGGAGATACGCAGTATTTT CASSKTSGTGDTQYF
once TRBJ2-7 NA TRBV6-5 15 TGTGCCAGCAGTTACTCTCGGACAGCTCTCTACGAGCAGTACTTC CASSYSRTALYEQYF
NA TRBJ2-7 TRBD1 TRBV5-1 15 TGCGCCAGCAGCTTGGGGCCGGGACAGGGAAACGAGCAGTACTTC CASSLGPGQGNEQYF
NA TRBJ1-3 NA TRBV7-2 14 TGTGCCTCCGCGGGCCCTAGCTCTGGAAACACCATATATTTT CASAGPSSGNTIYF
NA TRBJ1-2 NA TRBV11-2 16 TGTGCCAGCAGCCCACTTCCGAGGGATCATAACTATGGCTACACCTTC CASSPLPRDHNYGYTF
NA TRBJ2-2 TRBD2 TRBV7-2 14 TGTGCCAGCAGCTTAAGACTAGCGTTCGGGGAGCTGTTTTTT CASSLRLAFGELFF
NA TRBJ2-7 TRBD1 TRBV7-2 15 TGTGCCAGCAGCTCCCAGACAGGGTTGGCAAGCGAGCAGTACTTC CASSSQTGLASEQYF
NA TRBJ2-5 NA TRBV5-1 15 TGCGCCACCACTCCCCGGACGGGAAACCAAGAGACCCAGTACTTC CATTPRTGNQETQYF
NA TRBJ2-5 TRBD1 TRBV10-1 15 TGCGCCAGCAGTGAGACAGGGGCGGTTTGGGAGACCCAGTACTTC CASSETGAVWETQYF
NA TRBJ2-3 NA TRBV19 11 TGTGCCAGTAGTATAGCAGATACGCAGTATTTT CASSIADTQYF
NA TRBJ1-1 TRBD1 TRBV11-2 14 TGTGCCAGTTTACCGGTTTGGGACAGGGGGGAGGCTTTCTTT CASLPVWDRGEAFF
NA TRBJ1-1 NA TRBV28 13 TGTGCCAGCAGTTTATATGGGTCGGGTAGAGCTTTCTTT CASSLYGSGRAFF
NA TRBJ2-7 NA TRBV11-2 12 TGTGCCAGCCGGGACAACTCCTACGAGCAGTACTTC CASRDNSYEQYF
once TRBJ2-3 TRBD2 TRBV28 14 TGTGCCAGCAGTTATGCTAGCGGGAGGGTTACGCAGTATTTT CASSYASGRVTQYF
NA TRBJ2-3 NA TRBV29-1 11 TGCAGCGTGGGGGGCACAGATACGCAGTATTTT CSVGGTDTQYF
NA TRBJ2-3 NA TRBV7-3 15 TGTGCCAGCAGCGTTAGCGCGGGAAGCACAGATACGCAGTATTTT CASSVSAGSTDTQYF
NA TRBJ2-3 TRBD2 TRBV5-1 16 TGCGCCAGCAGCTCGCTTGGGAGCGGGAAGTTCGATACGCAGTATTTT CASSSLGSGKFDTQYF
NA TRBJ1-3 NA TRBV30 13 TGTGCCTGGAGTGTGAGCTCTGGAAACACCATATATTTT CAWSVSSGNTIYF
NA TRBJ2-5 NA TRBV11-2 15 TGTGCCAGCACCCAAGGGGGGAGGAATAAAGAGACCCAGTACTTC CASTQGGRNKETQYF
NA TRBJ2-7 NA TRBV6-5 15 TGTGCCAGCAGTTACTGGGGGCGCGGGTGGTACGAGCAGTACTTC CASSYWGRGWYEQYF
NA TRBJ2-1 TRBD1 TRBV5-1 17 TGCGCCAGCAGCACGACCTTACCGGGACAGGGTGTCAATGAGCAGTTCTTC CASSTTLPGQGVNEQFF
NA TRBJ2-5 TRBD1 TRBV5-1 16 TGCGCCAGCCGACTGGGGGGACAGGGATCGTCGGAGACCCAGTACTTC CASRLGGQGSSETQYF
NA TRBJ2-1 NA TRBV28 14 TGTGCCAGCGGTAGCTATGGGTCCTACAATGAGCAGTTCTTC CASGSYGSYNEQFF
NA TRBJ2-1 TRBD1 TRBV6-6 11 TGTGCCAGCAGCCCACAGGGGCAGCAGTTCTTC CASSPQGQQFF
NA TRBJ1-5 TRBD1 TRBV27 15 TGTGCCAGCAGTTTTACAGGGGGCGTTCTTCAGCCCCAGCATTTT CASSFTGGVLQPQHF
NA TRBJ2-1 TRBD2 TRBV30 14 TGTGCCTGGGTCAGGACTAGCGGGAGGAATGAGCAGTTCTTC CAWVRTSGRNEQFF
NA TRBJ1-5 NA TRBV28 15 TGTGCCAGCACCCCGGTCCCACGAGGTAATCAGCCCCAGCATTTT CASTPVPRGNQPQHF
NA TRBJ2-7 TRBD2 TRBV9 15 TGTGCCAGCAGCGTAGTTAGCGGGAACACCTACGAGCAGTACTTC CASSVVSGNTYEQYF
NA TRBJ2-7 NA TRBV25-1 13 TGTGCCAGCAGCCCCCTTGTCGGCTACGAGCAGTACTTC CASSPLVGYEQYF
once TRBJ1-2 NA TRBV10-3 18 TGTGCCATCAGTGGGTCTTTACGCGGGCAGGGAGCTAACTATGGCTACACCTTC CAISGSLRGQGANYGYTF
NA TRBJ1-4 TRBD1 TRBV9 17 TGTGCCAGCAGCCCGACCGGCGGCGCAGGGGGCGCGGGAAAACTGTTTTTT CASSPTGGAGGAGKLFF
NA TRBJ1-2 NA TRBV6-6 11 TGTGCCAGCAGTTGGATGGGTGGCTACACCTTC CASSWMGGYTF
NA TRBJ2-2 NA TRBV5-1 14 TGCGCCAGCAGCTTGGAGCCGAACACCGGGGAGCTGTTTTTT CASSLEPNTGELFF
NA TRBJ2-7 NA TRBV28 16 TGTGCCAGCAGCTCGAGGTGGGGGAGTATAAGCTACGAGCAGTACTTC CASSSRWGSISYEQYF
NA TRBJ2-7 NA TRBV5-8 14 TGTGCCAGCAGCCCCCGCGGCAGGACAGCCGAGCAGTACTTC CASSPRGRTAEQYF
NA TRBJ1-2 NA TRBV5-1 12 TGCGCCAGCAGCTCCCAGTGGGGGGATTACACCTTC CASSSQWGDYTF
NA TRBJ2-7 TRBD2 TRBV7-2 17 TGTGCCAGCAGCCATCGACTAGCGGGTAGGATTCCCTACGAGCAGTACTTC CASSHRLAGRIPYEQYF
once TRBJ2-5 NA TRBV29-1 12 TGCAGCGTTGAAAGGGCACAAGAGACCCAGTACTTC CSVERAQETQYF
NA TRBJ1-6 NA TRBV9 18 TGTGCCAGCAGCGCCAGGGACCCCCAGAGCTCCTATAATTCACCCCTCCACTTT CASSARDPQSSYNSPLHF
once TRBJ1-1 NA TRBV27 16 TGTGCCAGCAGTTCCTACGGGGCCTTAGCTTCTTTGTCGGCTTTCTTT CASSSYGALASLSAFF
NA TRBJ2-5 NA TRBV7-8 13 TGTGCCAGCAGCGGACAGCGCCAAGAGACCCAGTACTTC CASSGQRQETQYF
NA TRBJ2-7 NA TRBV14 14 TGTGCCAGCAGCCACCACGAAGTTTACTACGAGCAGTACTTC CASSHHEVYYEQYF
NA TRBJ1-1 NA TRBV19 14 TGTGCCAGTAGTACACAGGGAGAGATCACTGAAGCTTTCTTT CASSTQGEITEAFF
NA TRBJ1-2 NA TRBV5-4 15 TGTGCCAGCAGCTTGGCCGGGGCGGGAACCTATGGCTACACCTTC CASSLAGAGTYGYTF
NA TRBJ1-5 TRBD1 TRBV28 16 TGTGCCAGCAGTTTATTCAGGGGGTTGGACAATCAGCCCCAGCATTTT CASSLFRGLDNQPQHF
NA TRBJ2-7 NA TRBV28 15 TGTGCCAGCAGGAGACCGACCGGCCAGGCCTACGAGCAGTACTTC CASRRPTGQAYEQYF
few TRBJ1-4 NA TRBV4-2 15 TGTGCCAGCAGCTCATCAGCAGCAACTAATGAAAAACTGTTTTTT CASSSSAATNEKLFF